The entry below describes one T cell receptor (beta chain). Its antigen is unknown. Measured with immunoSEQ multiplex PCR; TCRdb has only the in-frame clones, and not every one. The repertoire has some 10,000 clones, roughly nine tenths of them found once; the top ten carry 10% to 15%. The data belong to a study of OX40 agonist ivuxolimab in advanced cancers. Study results and limitations: At doses 0.1 to 3.0 mg/kg, CD4+ and CD8+ clones expanded.

The CDR3 is 14 amino acids. The germline V gene encodes CDR1 MNHEY and CDR2 SMNVEV (reference sequence). V lost 6 bases, J lost 2 bases, and 6 bases stayed unmatched. The V gene is TRBV27, the J gene TRBJ2-7; TRBD1 matches at 8 bases. This clonotype originated in an adult with an advanced solid tumor such as melanoma, head and neck, liver or kidney cancer. Specimen: CD4+ or CD8+ T cells sorted from blood, collected in a trial of the OX40 agonist ivuxolimab. CDR3 sequence: CASSPRGPAYEQYF. DNA of the CDR3: TGTGCCAGCAGCCCCAGGGGGCCCGCCTACGAGCAGTACTTC.